This T cell receptor (beta chain) derives from a study of read filtering for tumor transcriptome and immune sequencing. For the study at large: Whole-transcriptome libraries were prepared after DNase treatment.

Sampling of bone marrow took place during active disease in every patient. From roughly 390 ng of RNA, a library with molecular barcoded alpha/delta and beta/gamma adaptors was made. TCRdb reprocessed the reads with MiXCR, giving one entry per CDR3 protein. Here the sample spans fewer than 45,000 distinct CDR3 sequences, about an eighth being singletons. V lost 0 bases, J lost 3 bases, and 5 bases stayed unmatched. CDR1 ENHRY and CDR2 SYGVKD come from the germline V gene. This CDR3 spans 15 amino acids. This clonotype appeared many times. The chain is built from TRBV10-3 and TRBJ2-7, with 7 bases matching TRBD2. Sequenced sample: a population of CD138-negative cells sorted from bone marrow. The clonotype was recovered from a donor at least 40 years old with multiple myeloma. CDR3 in DNA: TGTGCCATCAGTGAGTCGGGGGAGGGGTTCTACGAGCAGTACTTC. Amino acids: CAISESGEGFYEQYF.